Presented here are 17 T cell receptor beta chains from one specimen sequenced in a study of cytomegalovirus exposure and HLA in healthy donors. Amplification used 60 Vbeta primers and 13 Jbeta primers. The table came from immunoSEQ multiplex PCR; TCRdb's copy has only in-frame clones and leaves some out. Here the sample spans 130,000 to 150,000 clones, roughly 70% being singletons. The sample was PBMCs. The receptors originated from a woman aged 40 to 50 in good health and CMV-seronegative.

The chain links TRBV6-4 to TRBJ2-1; 10 bases agree with TRBD2. Germline CDR1 reads MRHNA; CDR2 reads SNTAGT. The CDR3 runs 15 residues. V gave up 4 bases and J gave up 8 bases; unmatched junction bases: 8. The chain's CDR3 is CASSALAGVVDEQFF. The CDR3 DNA follows: TGTGCCAGCAGTGCCCTAGCGGGAGTAGTCGATGAGCAGTTCTTC.

The rearrangement links TRBV27 to TRBJ1-1; no clear D gene. The CDR3 is 14 residues long. CDR1 is MNHEY and CDR2 is SMNVEV in the germline V gene (reference sequence). Deletions cut 5 bases from V and 1 base from J, with 11 bases between. The CDR3 DNA reads as TGTGCCAGCAGTCCCACCAGACAGAACACTGAAGCTTTCTTT. Protein sequence: CASSPTRQNTEAFF.

The chain uses TRBV5-1 and TRBJ1-5; TRBD1 might be the D (6 bases). CDR3 length: 15 amino acids. Trimming took off 0 bases at V and 4 bases at J, with 11 bases between the two ends. Germline CDR1 reads SGHRS; CDR2 reads YFSETQ. The CDR3 nucleotides read TGCGCCAGCAGCTTGGTGGGGGCGCAGAATCAGCCCCAGCATTTT. It translates to CASSLVGAQNQPQHF.

The chain links TRBV23-1 to TRBJ2-5; TRBD1 matches 9 bases. TRBV23-1 is treated as an ORF (open reading frame) with a function not yet certain. Unmatched junction bases numbered 10, after V lost 3 bases and J lost 5 bases. The CDR3 has 16 residues. The DNA for the CDR3 is TGCGCCAGCAGTCAGCAGGACAGGGGTGAATGGGAGACCCAGTACTTC. Amino acids: CASSQQDRGEWETQYF.

This rearrangement joins TRBV14 to TRBJ1-2; D unclear. CDR3 length: 14 amino acids. CDR1 and CDR2 from the germline V gene are SGHDN and FVKESK. V shed 0 bases and J shed 8 bases, with 13 bases lying between them. The CDR3 DNA follows: TGTGCCAGCAGCCAAGATCGAGGATTTTCGGGCTACACCTTC. As protein: CASSQDRGFSGYTF.

J is TRBJ2-2 and V is TRBV18, with TRBD2 identical over 8 bases. The CDR3 has 15 amino acids. J gave up 5 bases and V 3 bases, and 5 bases lay outside the gene matches. CDR1 is KGHSH, CDR2 LQKENI, per germline. The CDR3 is CASSPPGGPTGELFF. In DNA, the CDR3 is TGTGCCAGCTCACCTCCGGGAGGGCCGACCGGGGAGCTGTTTTTT.

The V gene is TRBV19, the J gene TRBJ2-7; tentatively, D is TRBD2 (6 bases). Trimming stripped 1 base from V and 5 bases from J, with 15 bases between. This CDR3 has 15 amino acids. In germline, CDR1 is LNHDA, CDR2 SQIVND (reference sequence). The CDR3, as DNA: TGTGCCAGTAGTATAGGGGCGGGATCCGGGAACGAGCAGTACTTC. As protein: CASSIGAGSGNEQYF.

This chain uses TRBV5-8 with TRBJ2-1; no reliable D call. The CDR3 spans 12 residues. The germline CDR1 and CDR2 sequences are SGHTS and YDEGEE. Trimming took off 1 base at V and 9 bases at J, with 8 bases between the two ends. The chain's CDR3 is CASSLRVGEQFF. In DNA form, the CDR3 reads TGTGCCAGCAGCTTGCGGGTTGGTGAGCAGTTCTTC. Based on the CDR3 plus reference TRBV5-8 and TRBJ2-1, the full variable domain is EAGVTQSPTHLIKTRGQQATLRCSPISGHTSVYWYQQALGLGLQFLLWYDEGEERNRGNFPPRFSGRQFPNYSSELNVNALELEDSALYLCASSLRVGEQFFGPGTRLTVL.

The chain recombines TRBV29-1 with TRBJ1-1; D is possibly TRBD1 (6 bases). Per germline, CDR1 SQVTM and CDR2 ANQGSEA. The CDR3 extends over 13 amino acids. V dropped 5 bases and J dropped 3 bases, with 13 bases sitting between them. The CDR3 nucleotides are TGCAGCGTTACGTTACAGGGTTACACTGAAGCTTTCTTT. Protein: CSVTLQGYTEAFF.

The rearrangement joins TRBV28 to TRBJ2-5; 9 nucleotides align to TRBD1. The CDR3 is 14 residues long. Germline V CDR1 and CDR2: MDHEN, SYDVKM. The ends lost 8 bases at V and 4 bases at J; junction bases unmatched: 8. CDR3 amino acids: CASRTGTGRETQYF. CDR3 DNA: TGTGCCAGCCGAACCGGGACAGGGCGAGAGACCCAGTACTTC.

This chain connects TRBV10-3 to TRBJ2-1; 16 bases are shared with TRBD2. Germline V CDR1 and CDR2: ENHRY, SYGVKD. This CDR3 is built from 18 residues. The J segment lost 9 bases and the V segment lost 6 bases, leaving 14 bases of the junction unmatched. The CDR3 spells CAISSLPGLAGGPSEQFF. In DNA form, the CDR3 reads TGTGCCATCAGCTCCCTCCCGGGACTAGCGGGGGGGCCAAGTGAGCAGTTCTTC.

V usage is TRBV4-1 and J usage is TRBJ1-3; D is unresolved. In germline, CDR1 is MGHRA, CDR2 YSYEKL. The CDR3 has 18 residues. Trimming pared 2 bases from V and 0 bases from J, leaving 17 bases between. CDR3 in DNA: TGCGCCAGCAGCCAAAGAGGAGGGTCAGCCTCCTCTGGAAACACCATATATTTT. Its protein is CASSQRGGSASSGNTIYF.

The chain links TRBV7-9 to TRBJ2-1, with 8 bases that match TRBD1. The CDR3 spans 14 residues. The trim removed 3 bases at V and 5 bases at J, leaving 3 bases unmatched. CDR1 and CDR2 from the germline V gene are SEHNR and FQNEAQ (reference sequence). The CDR3 protein is CASSFDRGDNEQFF. Here the CDR3 DNA reads TGTGCCAGCAGCTTTGACAGGGGCGACAATGAGCAGTTCTTC.

This clone was counted only a few times. The chain employs TRBV6-5 and TRBJ1-5, with 8 nucleotides matching TRBD1. V was clipped by 6 bases and J by 6 bases; unmatched bases: 4. CDR3 size: 13 residues. The germline CDR1 and CDR2 sequences are MNHEY and SVGAGI. The CDR3 protein is CASRTGDAQPQHF. DNA for the CDR3: TGTGCCAGCAGGACAGGGGACGCTCAGCCCCAGCATTTT.

The chain uses TRBV28 and TRBJ1-4, with D unclear. This CDR3 is 12 amino acids long. CDR1 and CDR2 (germline): MDHEN, SYDVKM. V was trimmed by 5 bases and J by 1 base, leaving 2 bases between them. CDR3 sequence (DNA): TGTGCCAGCAGTCTAACTAATGAAAAACTGTTTTTT. It yields the protein CASSLTNEKLFF.

This chain uses TRBV19 with TRBJ1-5; D unresolved. Germline assignment: CDR1 LNHDA and CDR2 SQIVND (reference sequence). V shed 5 bases and J shed 5 bases, with 13 bases lying between them. There are 14 residues in the CDR3. The CDR3 DNA follows: TGTGCCAGTAGTGTCCGCGATCACGATCAGCCCCAGCATTTT. Translated: CASSVRDHDQPQHF.

The rearrangement uses TRBV28 and TRBJ1-5; 7 nucleotides agree with TRBD1. V shed 5 bases and J 4 bases; nucleotides not matched to a gene: 2. The CDR3 consists of 13 residues. Germline CDR1 reads MDHEN; CDR2 reads SYDVKM. The DNA of the CDR3 is TGTGCCAGCAGTGGACAGGTTAATCAGCCCCAGCATTTT. Translating it yields CASSGQVNQPQHF.